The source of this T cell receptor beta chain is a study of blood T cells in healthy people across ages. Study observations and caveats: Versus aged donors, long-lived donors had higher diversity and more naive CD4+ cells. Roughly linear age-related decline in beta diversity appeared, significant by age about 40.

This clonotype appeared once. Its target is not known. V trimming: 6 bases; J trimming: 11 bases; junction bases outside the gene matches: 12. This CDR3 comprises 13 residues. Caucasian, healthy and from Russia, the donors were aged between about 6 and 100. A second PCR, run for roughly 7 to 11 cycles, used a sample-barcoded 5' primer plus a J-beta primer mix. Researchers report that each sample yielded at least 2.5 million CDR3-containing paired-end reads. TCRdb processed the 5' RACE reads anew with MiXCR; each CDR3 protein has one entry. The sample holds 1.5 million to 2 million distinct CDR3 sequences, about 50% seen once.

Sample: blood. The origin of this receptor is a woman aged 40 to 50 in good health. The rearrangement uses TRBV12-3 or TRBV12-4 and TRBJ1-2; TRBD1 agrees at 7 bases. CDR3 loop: CASSVGGRGGYTF. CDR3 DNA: TGTGCCAGCAGCGTAGGGGGCCGGGGCGGTTACACCTTC.